The T cell receptor (beta chain) under discussion was sequenced for a study of Ad26.COV2.S vaccination and SARS-CoV-2 variants. Treatment given: about 20 received Ad26.COV2.S at low or high dose, single or two shots; 5 received placebo; per-sample allocation not given. Material that was analyzed had been drawn on day 63 after the first vaccine or placebo injection. Germline CDR1 SQVTM, CDR2 ANQGSEA. V was shortened by 7 bases and J by 10 bases, with 19 bases between the two germline ends. This CDR3 comprises 12 residues. Clones were sequenced by immunoSEQ multiplex PCR, and TCRdb holds only the in-frame ones, with some missing. The table shows 450,000 to 550,000 clones, with approximately 92% occurring only once.

The V gene is TRBV29-1, the J gene TRBJ1-1; weak D call: TRBD1 (6 bases). The sequence was obtained from a person between 18 and 59 years old who received the Ad26.COV2.S COVID-19 vaccine or a placebo. Sample: peripheral blood, taken in a trial of Ad26.COV2.S vaccine versus placebo. In nucleotides, the CDR3 is TGCAGCGCTACGGGACACCTCCCCGGAGCTTTCTTT. This translates into CSATGHLPGAFF.